A selection of T cell receptor beta chains follows, all from one sample in a study of follicular helper T cells after annual influenza vaccination. Method: immunoSEQ multiplex PCR; TCRdb's copy keeps in-frame clones and lacks some. The data contain approximately 10,000 clones, 65% to 85% of them seen just once; the ten biggest clones take up approximately 0.9%. Specimen: CXCR5- memory CD4+ T cells sorted from blood, collected 6 weeks after influenza vaccination. These receptors were taken from an adult who received the influenza vaccine. Both conserved end residues are part of each CDR3. The D gene is left open where the match is weak. Clone sizes are given selectively: once, few, many, or a class where the clone is expanded.

abundance: .; d_gene: .; j_gene: TRBJ2-5; v_gene: TRBV9; CDR3aa: CASSGGGTQRRETQYF; CDR3nt: TGTGCCAGCAGCGGAGGGGGGACTCAGAGAAGGGAGACCCAGTACTTC
abundance: few; d_gene: .; j_gene: TRBJ2-7; v_gene: TRBV9; CDR3aa: CAAQSFGSYEQYF; CDR3nt: TGTGCCGCTCAAAGCTTTGGCTCCTACGAGCAGTACTTC
abundance: .; d_gene: TRBD1; j_gene: TRBJ2-2; v_gene: TRBV7-2; CDR3aa: CASSSRTGYQGGELFF; CDR3nt: TGTGCCAGCAGCTCAAGGACAGGGTATCAGGGCGGGGAGCTGTTTTTT
abundance: .; d_gene: TRBD2; j_gene: TRBJ2-2; v_gene: TRBV5-1; CDR3aa: CASSSQPGLAGTGELFF; CDR3nt: TGCGCCAGCAGCTCGCAACCGGGACTAGCGGGGACCGGGGAGCTGTTTTTT
abundance: .; d_gene: .; j_gene: TRBJ1-2; v_gene: TRBV7-2; CDR3aa: CASSLAVARGYTF; CDR3nt: TGTGCCAGCAGCTTAGCGGTAGCCAGGGGCTACACCTTC
abundance: .; d_gene: .; j_gene: TRBJ1-2; v_gene: TRBV7-2; CDR3aa: CASSPTPGRRAGYTF; CDR3nt: TGTGCCAGCAGCCCCACACCGGGACGCCGGGCGGGCTACACCTTC
abundance: .; d_gene: .; j_gene: TRBJ2-6; v_gene: TRBV29-1; CDR3aa: CSVRSSGANVLTF; CDR3nt: TGCAGCGTTAGAAGCTCTGGGGCCAACGTCCTGACTTTC
abundance: .; d_gene: .; j_gene: TRBJ2-7; v_gene: TRBV2; CDR3aa: CASSQGRTYEQYF; CDR3nt: TGTGCCAGCAGTCAAGGGCGAACCTACGAGCAGTACTTC
abundance: .; d_gene: .; j_gene: TRBJ1-2; v_gene: TRBV4-2; CDR3aa: CASSLRWEQGSGFLPGGYTF; CDR3nt: TGTGCCAGCAGCCTAAGATGGGAGCAGGGGAGCGGCTTCCTACCCGGCGGCTACACCTTC
abundance: .; d_gene: TRBD2; j_gene: TRBJ2-1; v_gene: TRBV5-1; CDR3aa: CASSLVLAGGAEQFF; CDR3nt: TGCGCCAGCAGCTTGGTTCTAGCGGGAGGGGCTGAGCAGTTCTTC
abundance: .; d_gene: .; j_gene: TRBJ2-1; v_gene: TRBV6-5; CDR3aa: CASSYSPGGEQFF; CDR3nt: TGTGCCAGCAGTTACAGTCCCGGGGGTGAGCAGTTCTTC
abundance: .; d_gene: TRBD1; j_gene: TRBJ2-7; v_gene: TRBV6-6; CDR3aa: CASSKTGGGEQYF; CDR3nt: TGTGCCAGCAGTAAGACAGGGGGCGGCGAGCAGTACTTC
abundance: .; d_gene: .; j_gene: TRBJ1-6; v_gene: TRBV4-2; CDR3aa: CASSQDPRANNSPLHF; CDR3nt: TGTGCCAGCAGCCAAGATCCCAGGGCAAATAATTCACCCCTCCACTTT
abundance: .; d_gene: TRBD1; j_gene: TRBJ1-1; v_gene: TRBV9; CDR3aa: CASSVVGGMNTEAFF; CDR3nt: TGTGCCAGCAGCGTAGTAGGGGGCATGAACACTGAAGCTTTCTTT
abundance: .; d_gene: TRBD1; j_gene: TRBJ1-5; v_gene: TRBV27; CDR3aa: CASSSRDSIPQPQHF; CDR3nt: TGTGCCAGCAGTTCCCGGGACAGTATCCCTCAGCCCCAGCATTTT
abundance: .; d_gene: .; j_gene: TRBJ2-3; v_gene: TRBV5-4; CDR3aa: CASSQPGRDTQYF; CDR3nt: TGTGCCAGCAGCCAACCAGGGAGGGATACGCAGTATTTT
abundance: .; d_gene: .; j_gene: TRBJ2-4; v_gene: TRBV29-1; CDR3aa: CSVGSRGTDIQYF; CDR3nt: TGCAGCGTTGGATCACGGGGTACAGACATTCAGTACTTC
abundance: .; d_gene: .; j_gene: TRBJ2-7; v_gene: TRBV7-9; CDR3aa: CASSLSSATGYYEQYF; CDR3nt: TGTGCCAGCAGCTTATCTTCAGCAACAGGCTACTACGAGCAGTACTTC
abundance: .; d_gene: TRBD2; j_gene: TRBJ2-5; v_gene: TRBV5-8; CDR3aa: CASSLRGGLETQYF; CDR3nt: TGTGCCAGCTCTCTCCGGGGGGGCCTCGAGACCCAGTACTTC
abundance: .; d_gene: .; j_gene: TRBJ2-7; v_gene: TRBV7-9; CDR3aa: CASSLNRAVGNEQYF; CDR3nt: TGTGCCAGCAGCCTCAACAGGGCTGTAGGGAACGAGCAGTACTTC
abundance: few; d_gene: .; j_gene: TRBJ2-3; v_gene: TRBV6-5; CDR3aa: CASKGGPYTDTQYF; CDR3nt: TGTGCCAGCAAAGGGGGTCCCTACACAGATACGCAGTATTTT
abundance: .; d_gene: TRBD1; j_gene: TRBJ1-5; v_gene: TRBV4-2; CDR3aa: CASSQDPGGGNQPQHF; CDR3nt: TGTGCCAGCAGCCAAGATCCAGGGGGTGGCAATCAGCCCCAGCATTTT
abundance: .; d_gene: .; j_gene: TRBJ1-2; v_gene: TRBV28; CDR3aa: CASRLTEYGYTF; CDR3nt: TGTGCCAGCAGATTGACAGAATATGGCTACACCTTC
abundance: .; d_gene: TRBD1; j_gene: TRBJ2-7; v_gene: TRBV19; CDR3aa: CASSLSGTGVYEQYF; CDR3nt: TGTGCCAGTAGCCTGTCCGGGACAGGGGTCTACGAGCAGTACTTC
abundance: .; d_gene: TRBD2; j_gene: TRBJ2-3; v_gene: TRBV29-1; CDR3aa: CSVEALAGVPDTQYF; CDR3nt: TGCAGCGTTGAAGCCCTAGCGGGAGTTCCAGATACGCAGTATTTT
abundance: .; d_gene: TRBD2; j_gene: TRBJ2-3; v_gene: TRBV5-1; CDR3aa: CASSLGLAGGPSTDTQYF; CDR3nt: TGCGCCAGCAGCTTGGGACTAGCGGGGGGGCCAAGCACAGATACGCAGTATTTT
abundance: .; d_gene: .; j_gene: TRBJ1-1; v_gene: TRBV2; CDR3aa: CASGSDRVTEAFF; CDR3nt: TGTGCCAGCGGATCGGACCGGGTCACTGAAGCTTTCTTT
abundance: few; d_gene: .; j_gene: TRBJ2-7; v_gene: TRBV5-4; CDR3aa: CASSWGDSSYEQYF; CDR3nt: TGTGCCAGCAGCTGGGGGGACAGCTCCTACGAGCAGTACTTC
abundance: few; d_gene: TRBD1; j_gene: TRBJ1-2; v_gene: TRBV5-1; CDR3aa: CASSVGQYGYTF; CDR3nt: TGCGCCAGCAGCGTGGGACAGTATGGCTACACCTTC
abundance: .; d_gene: .; j_gene: TRBJ2-1; v_gene: TRBV6-5; CDR3aa: CASSLGGSRVDEQFF; CDR3nt: TGTGCCAGCAGCTTAGGGGGGAGTAGGGTGGATGAGCAGTTCTTC
abundance: .; d_gene: .; j_gene: TRBJ2-3; v_gene: TRBV4-2; CDR3aa: CASSQGLSTDTQYF; CDR3nt: TGTGCCAGCAGCCAAGGACTTTCCACAGATACGCAGTATTTT
abundance: once; d_gene: .; j_gene: TRBJ2-3; v_gene: TRBV7-9; CDR3aa: CASSGDRDYPGDTQYF; CDR3nt: TGTGCCAGCAGTGGCGACAGGGACTACCCGGGAGATACGCAGTATTTT
abundance: .; d_gene: TRBD2; j_gene: TRBJ2-1; v_gene: TRBV29-1; CDR3aa: CSGGGSGDEQFF; CDR3nt: TGCAGCGGGGGGGGATCGGGAGATGAGCAGTTCTTC
abundance: few; d_gene: TRBD1; j_gene: TRBJ2-7; v_gene: TRBV5-5; CDR3aa: CASSWTGFYEQYF; CDR3nt: TGTGCCAGCAGCTGGACAGGGTTCTACGAGCAGTACTTC
abundance: once; d_gene: .; j_gene: TRBJ2-2; v_gene: TRBV19; CDR3aa: CASSIVAAGRAGELFF; CDR3nt: TGTGCCAGTAGTATAGTGGCGGCGGGACGAGCCGGGGAGCTGTTTTTT
abundance: .; d_gene: TRBD1; j_gene: TRBJ2-6; v_gene: TRBV6-5; CDR3aa: CASSMTGAGANVLTF; CDR3nt: TGTGCCAGCAGTATGACAGGGGCTGGGGCCAACGTCCTGACTTTC
abundance: .; d_gene: .; j_gene: TRBJ1-5; v_gene: TRBV28; CDR3aa: CASSSPRDKPQHF; CDR3nt: TGTGCCAGCAGTTCTCCTCGGGACAAACCCCAGCATTTT
abundance: .; d_gene: TRBD1; j_gene: TRBJ2-3; v_gene: TRBV5-4; CDR3aa: CASSLRGQGVDTQYF; CDR3nt: TGTGCCAGCAGCCTTAGGGGGCAAGGTGTAGATACGCAGTATTTT
abundance: .; d_gene: .; j_gene: TRBJ1-2; v_gene: TRBV6-5; CDR3aa: CASSYEAYGYTF; CDR3nt: TGTGCCAGCAGTTACGAGGCCTATGGCTACACCTTC
abundance: .; d_gene: TRBD1; j_gene: TRBJ2-7; v_gene: TRBV5-5; CDR3aa: CASERTGVSYEQYF; CDR3nt: TGTGCCAGCGAAAGGACAGGGGTATCCTACGAGCAGTACTTC
abundance: once; d_gene: .; j_gene: TRBJ1-2; v_gene: TRBV27; CDR3aa: CASSKYSSANYGYTF; CDR3nt: TGTGCCAGCAGTAAATACAGCAGCGCTAACTATGGCTACACCTTC
abundance: .; d_gene: .; j_gene: TRBJ2-3; v_gene: TRBV7-2; CDR3aa: CASSSGTPYTDTQYF; CDR3nt: TGTGCCAGCAGCAGCGGGACACCATACACAGATACGCAGTATTTT
abundance: .; d_gene: .; j_gene: TRBJ1-1; v_gene: TRBV28; CDR3aa: CASSNGQWGRVHTEAFF; CDR3nt: TGTGCCAGCAGCAATGGACAATGGGGGCGGGTTCACACTGAAGCTTTCTTT
abundance: once; d_gene: TRBD1; j_gene: TRBJ1-2; v_gene: TRBV19; CDR3aa: CASTQDRGNYGYTF; CDR3nt: TGTGCCAGTACCCAAGACAGGGGGAACTATGGCTACACCTTC
abundance: .; d_gene: .; j_gene: TRBJ1-3; v_gene: TRBV27; CDR3aa: CASRAGHSGNTIYF; CDR3nt: TGTGCCAGCAGGGCTGGGCACTCTGGAAACACCATATATTTT
abundance: few; d_gene: .; j_gene: TRBJ1-2; v_gene: TRBV5-4; CDR3aa: CASSLDVLPGYTF; CDR3nt: TGTGCCAGCAGCTTAGACGTCCTCCCTGGCTACACCTTC
abundance: .; d_gene: TRBD1; j_gene: TRBJ1-5; v_gene: TRBV9; CDR3aa: CASSADTGVDQPQHF; CDR3nt: TGTGCCAGCAGCGCAGATACAGGGGTCGATCAGCCCCAGCATTTT
abundance: .; d_gene: TRBD2; j_gene: TRBJ2-1; v_gene: TRBV11-2; CDR3aa: CASTLDPPGGSYNEQFF; CDR3nt: TGTGCCAGCACCCTAGACCCGCCGGGGGGCTCCTACAATGAGCAGTTCTTC
abundance: .; d_gene: TRBD1; j_gene: TRBJ1-3; v_gene: TRBV19; CDR3aa: CASSNPGQGSNTIYF; CDR3nt: TGTGCCAGTAGTAATCCGGGACAGGGATCTAACACCATATATTTT
abundance: .; d_gene: TRBD1; j_gene: TRBJ2-7; v_gene: TRBV4-3; CDR3aa: CASSQATGDPDEQYF; CDR3nt: TGCGCCAGCAGCCAAGCAACAGGGGACCCCGACGAGCAGTACTTC
abundance: .; d_gene: .; j_gene: TRBJ1-1; v_gene: TRBV5-6; CDR3aa: CASSLGDRDLNTEAFF; CDR3nt: TGTGCCAGCAGCTTGGGGGACCGAGATCTGAACACTGAAGCTTTCTTT
abundance: .; d_gene: .; j_gene: TRBJ2-3; v_gene: TRBV7-2; CDR3aa: CASSLSATDTQYF; CDR3nt: TGTGCCAGCAGCTTATCAGCGACAGATACGCAGTATTTT
abundance: few; d_gene: .; j_gene: TRBJ2-7; v_gene: TRBV4-2; CDR3aa: CASSHDPGKEQYF; CDR3nt: TGTGCCAGCAGCCACGACCCAGGGAAGGAGCAGTACTTC